This T cell receptor (beta chain) was observed in a study of molecular identifiers for immune sequencing clone quantification. The germline V and J ends were trimmed by 5 bases and 5 bases, with 10 bases remaining between them. Germline CDR1 reads SGHVS; CDR2 reads FNYEAQ. This CDR3 is built from 12 residues. Sorted naive CD8 T cells were those defined as CD8+CD4-CCR7+CD45RA+. TCRdb fed the PCR reads into MiXCR, producing one record per CDR3 protein. This table has nearly 650,000 distinct CDR3 sequences, about 25% appearing once. Sequencing was carried out using naive CD8+ T cells from blood, with Jurkat cell RNA spiked in. The sample's subset: FACS-sorted CD8+CD4-CCR7+CD45RA+ naive T cells. The receptor's source is a human donor in good health. Some libraries in this study had Jurkat cell RNA spiked in. The chain couples TRBV7-6 to TRBJ2-7; D is unresolved. The CDR3 here is CASSLNPDEQYF. As DNA, the CDR3 is TGTGCCAGCAGCCTAAACCCGGACGAGCAGTACTTC.